This TCR beta chain originates from a study of T cells in Graves' hyperthyroidism and ophthalmopathy. Note on this clonotype: Its antigen is currently unknown.

Study findings and constraints: It was a median about 6.5 months before onset that the model predicted ophthalmopathy.

The source material, RNA transcripts, was used to amplify TCR beta CDR3 regions. HTBI primers were used for first-round RT-PCR of the TCR CDR3. TCRdb ran MiXCR on the multiplex PCR reads and lists one entry per CDR3 protein. In the table there are 500,000 to 800,000 distinct CDR3 sequences, over 40% of which are singletons. Uncontrolled infection, other autoimmune disease, pregnancy and lactation each barred patients from inclusion. Deletions cut 3 bases from V and 2 bases from J, with 11 bases between. CDR1 SQVTM and CDR2 ANQGSEA come from the germline V gene. The CDR3 spans 13 residues. The V gene is TRBV29-1, the J gene TRBJ2-7; no clear D gene. Sequencing was done on a sample of peripheral blood or thyroid tissue (not recorded which). This TCR came from an adult man with Graves' disease, either hyperthyroidism or ophthalmopathy (not recorded which). The CDR3 nucleotides read TGCAGCGTTGAGGTTGGCAGTGCCTACGAGCAGTACTTC. It is translated as CSVEVGSAYEQYF.